The subject of this entry is one TCR beta chain. The target of this receptor is not known. It has no much larger one-base neighbor in the sample; base qualities were not kept. To sequence the TCRbeta CDR3 region, genomic DNA was isolated from the sorted cells. The immunoSEQ Assay was used to sequence the TCRbeta CDR3 regions. TCRdb obtained this table from immuneACCESS and retained in-frame rearrangements with V and J assigned. These tables miss some clones; where compared with another copy, unresolved V genes account for less than half of the shortfall, and the remainder is unexplained. This sample is represented by 55,000 to 90,000 clones; 88% of them were singletons. In total, the top ten clones hold 0.86% of the sample. Taken from the germline V gene, the CDR1 and CDR2 loops are SGHTA and FQGNSA. V is cut back by 4 bases and J by 9 bases, with 1 base in the junction unmatched. The CDR3 spans 11 residues, from the cysteine through the phenylalanine. This entry keeps only the CDR3 DNA: 33 bases, framed from base 1.

The data are from a study of OX40 agonist ivuxolimab in advanced cancers. With regard to the full study: Ivuxolimab was a fully human IgG2 agonistic monoclonal antibody targeting the costimulatory receptor OX40 (CD134). The monotherapy dose-escalation portion (N = 52 patients) of the phase I ivuxolimab trial is reported in the paper. The dose-escalation cohort was over 70% male with a mean age of about 54 years, ranging from roughly 20 to 80. Among the approximately 54 dose-escalation patients, some 20 had hepatocellular carcinoma, around 15 melanoma, 9 renal cell carcinoma and 9 head and neck cancer. Prior anti-PD-1, anti-PD-L1 or anti-CTLA-4 therapy was permitted, and 40% of dose-escalation patients had received checkpoint inhibitors. Peripheral TCRbeta sequencing was intended to test whether TCR sequence diversity was altered and clonal T-cell expansion was caused by ivuxolimab. Intravenous ivuxolimab was administered to patients every 2 weeks at six dose levels: 0.01, 0.1, 0.3, 1.5, 3 and 10 mg/kg. Partial responses occurred in three dose-escalation patients: two with cutaneous melanoma and one with hepatocellular carcinoma.

Study-wide conclusions, independent of this receptor: Low levels of normalized T-cell clonal expansion were also seen in some patients who did not respond. Partial responders in the 0.1-3.0 mg/kg groups had among the lowest normalized peripheral clonal expansion, especially among CD8+ T cells. The antigen specificity of the peripheral T cells that underwent clonal expansion was not determined. Clonal expansion of both CD4+ and CD8+ blood T cells was observed from baseline to week 6 at doses 0.1 to 3.0 mg/kg. After ivuxolimab, more expanded clones were found on average in CD8+ T cells than in CD4+ T cells.

Patients with a history of autoimmune disease or receiving systemic immunosuppression were excluded from the trial. Peripheral blood for TCR sequencing was collected from all dose cohorts at baseline, on cycle 4 day 1, and on cycle 7 day 1. The samples were drawn from a first-in-human, open-label, multicenter phase I dose-escalation trial of ivuxolimab. Adults with locally advanced or metastatic melanoma, renal cell carcinoma, hepatocellular carcinoma or head and neck squamous cell carcinoma were enrolled in the trial. Before TCR sequencing, CD4+ and CD8+ T cells were separately sorted from peripheral blood.

This receptor chain uses TRBV7-2 and TRBJ2-5, with 8 bases matching TRBD2. This TCR was recovered from an adult with an advanced solid tumor such as melanoma, head and neck, liver or kidney cancer. The input for sequencing was CD4+ or CD8+ T cells sorted from blood, taken in a trial of the OX40 agonist ivuxolimab. Here the CDR3 is given as CASSSGGAQYF. In nucleotide form, the sequence is TGTGCCAGCAGCTCCGGGGGGGCCCAGTACTTC.